This entry features one TCR beta chain sequence. The sample is drawn from a study of post-analysis software for immune sequencing data. Presence of unique molecular identifiers characterized the TCR beta cDNA libraries. One entry per CDR3 protein results from TCRdb running MiXCR on the PCR reads. This table has roughly 580,000 distinct CDR3 sequences, roughly 40% appearing once. This receptor was taken from a girl between 10 and 17 years old with multiple sclerosis. The source material was blood.

The CDR3 loop reads CASSIEFIQYF. CDR3 in DNA: TGTGCCAGCAGCATAGAGTTCATTCAGTACTTC. The V gene is TRBV7-2, the J gene TRBJ2-4; the D is unclear. CDR1 and CDR2 from the germline V gene are SGHTA and FQGNSA. Trimming shortened V by 5 bases and J by 9 bases, and 8 bases separated the two germline ends. This CDR3 is built from 11 residues.